A selection of T cell receptor beta chains follows, all from one sample in a study of blood T cell repertoires in COVID-19. TCRdb's table, derived via immunoSEQ multiplex PCR, lists solely in-frame clones and lacks some. Here the sample spans fewer than 200,000 clones, roughly 87% being singletons. The specimen was peripheral blood. The source is a woman aged 65 to 85 with COVID-19, enrolled during active disease. Each CDR3 is given with its conserved first and last residue. The order of the fields is clone size, J gene, V gene, CDR3 protein. Clone size appears in some rows only: once, few, many, or a class for an expanded clone.

clone size: NA; J gene: TRBJ1-6; V gene: TRBV5-8; CDR3 protein: CASSSGVPGISPLHF
clone size: NA; J gene: TRBJ2-2; V gene: TRBV5-1; CDR3 protein: CASSLLADRTGELFF
clone size: NA; J gene: TRBJ2-1; V gene: TRBV18; CDR3 protein: CASSEQGYNEQFF
clone size: NA; J gene: TRBJ2-5; V gene: TRBV3-1/TRBV3-2; CDR3 protein: CASSQAFDLDPETQYF
clone size: NA; J gene: TRBJ2-3; V gene: TRBV6-2/TRBV6-3; CDR3 protein: CASRPNTGGGTDTQYF
clone size: NA; J gene: TRBJ1-2; V gene: TRBV4-3; CDR3 protein: CASSQGAGRGYTF
clone size: NA; J gene: TRBJ2-7; V gene: TRBV19; CDR3 protein: CASRSEPLSLEQYF
clone size: NA; J gene: TRBJ1-1; V gene: TRBV5-3; CDR3 protein: CARSRTGGGTEAFF
clone size: NA; J gene: TRBJ2-3; V gene: TRBV4-3; CDR3 protein: CASSQETALDTQYF
clone size: NA; J gene: TRBJ1-1; V gene: TRBV10-3; CDR3 protein: CAISPLANTEAFF
clone size: NA; J gene: TRBJ2-5; V gene: TRBV6-5; CDR3 protein: CASRITGGRQETQYF
clone size: NA; J gene: TRBJ1-2; V gene: TRBV30; CDR3 protein: CAIRKTGGIGYTF
clone size: NA; J gene: TRBJ2-2; V gene: TRBV19; CDR3 protein: CAAKQGALPGELFF
clone size: NA; J gene: TRBJ2-1; V gene: TRBV3-1/TRBV3-2; CDR3 protein: CASSQVGVNEQFF
clone size: NA; J gene: TRBJ1-2; V gene: TRBV28; CDR3 protein: CASSLVGQGLGYTF
clone size: NA; J gene: TRBJ2-2; V gene: TRBV18; CDR3 protein: CASSPNQQANTGELFF
clone size: few; J gene: TRBJ2-7; V gene: TRBV5-6; CDR3 protein: CASSLVGRKTKGEQYF
clone size: NA; J gene: TRBJ2-1; V gene: TRBV7-2; CDR3 protein: CASSLKTGTGPYNEQFF
clone size: NA; J gene: TRBJ2-1; V gene: TRBV28; CDR3 protein: CASREGVVPYNEQFF
clone size: once; J gene: TRBJ2-7; V gene: TRBV24-1; CDR3 protein: CATSATDRGFEQYF
clone size: few; J gene: TRBJ2-3; V gene: TRBV4-1; CDR3 protein: CASSQSGRADTQYF
clone size: NA; J gene: TRBJ1-5; V gene: TRBV7-2; CDR3 protein: CASSLFGDQPQHF
clone size: NA; J gene: TRBJ2-1; V gene: TRBV7-8; CDR3 protein: CASSSKTGASSYNEQFF
clone size: many; J gene: TRBJ1-1; V gene: TRBV3-1/TRBV3-2; CDR3 protein: CASSFREPPEAFF
clone size: NA; J gene: TRBJ2-3; V gene: TRBV18; CDR3 protein: CASSPYGRDTDTQYF
clone size: NA; J gene: TRBJ1-6; V gene: TRBV28; CDR3 protein: CASSYRSYNSPLHF
clone size: once; J gene: TRBJ1-1; V gene: TRBV5-6; CDR3 protein: CASSLGLTNTEAFF
clone size: NA; J gene: TRBJ1-2; V gene: TRBV4-3; CDR3 protein: CASSQDNQGQIYGYTF
clone size: NA; J gene: TRBJ2-7; V gene: TRBV11-3; CDR3 protein: CASSQGQAPYEQYF
clone size: NA; J gene: TRBJ2-7; V gene: TRBV5-8; CDR3 protein: CASSSRQGAYEQYF
clone size: NA; J gene: TRBJ2-7; V gene: TRBV3-1/TRBV3-2; CDR3 protein: CASSYGLVYEQYF
clone size: NA; J gene: TRBJ2-2; V gene: TRBV9; CDR3 protein: CASSVDDRVNTGELFF
clone size: NA; J gene: TRBJ2-7; V gene: TRBV19; CDR3 protein: CASSSPDPGGYEQYF
clone size: NA; J gene: TRBJ2-1; V gene: TRBV6-2/TRBV6-3; CDR3 protein: CASSYDRALRDEQFF
clone size: NA; J gene: TRBJ1-1; V gene: TRBV18; CDR3 protein: CASSPLGQKNTEAFF
clone size: NA; J gene: TRBJ2-7; V gene: TRBV5-8; CDR3 protein: CASSLLRGASAYEQYF
clone size: NA; J gene: TRBJ1-5; V gene: TRBV18; CDR3 protein: CASSQEAGQPQHF
clone size: NA; J gene: TRBJ1-5; V gene: TRBV30; CDR3 protein: CAWSVIGGASNQPQHF
clone size: NA; J gene: TRBJ2-5; V gene: TRBV7-7; CDR3 protein: CASSWDRQETQYF
clone size: once; J gene: TRBJ1-1; V gene: TRBV19; CDR3 protein: CASSDRGRVVDTEAFF
clone size: NA; J gene: TRBJ2-2; V gene: TRBV7-3; CDR3 protein: CASSLTSPAAAGELFF
clone size: NA; J gene: TRBJ1-6; V gene: TRBV28; CDR3 protein: CASRFWGGPAPSALHF